This T cell receptor beta chain was profiled in a study of cytomegalovirus exposure and HLA in healthy donors. General study results and limits: Cytomegalovirus association was assigned to approximately 180 TCR beta chains.

The PCR used 60 Vbeta and 13 Jbeta primers. Only in-frame clones appear in the TCRdb table, and some are missing; sequencing was by immunoSEQ multiplex PCR. Of around 190,000 clones in the sample, about 77% are singletons; the top ten hold approximately 3%. V lost 3 bases to trimming and J lost 5 bases, with 13 bases between them. Germline lookup yields CDR1 MNHEY and CDR2 SMNVEV (reference sequence). CDR3 size: 14 residues. In the case of this clone: What it binds is unknown.

Source material: PBMCs. The V gene is TRBV27, the J gene TRBJ1-1, with D perhaps matching TRBD1 (5 bases). This TCR came from a woman aged 25-40 years in good health and CMV-seronegative. Here the CDR3 reads CASSFGGSGTEAFF. CDR3 nucleotide sequence: TGTGCCAGCAGTTTTGGAGGGTCAGGGACTGAAGCTTTCTTT.